These T cell receptor beta chains were read from a single sample in a study of T cell responses to AZD1222 COVID-19 vaccine. TCRdb's table, derived via immunoSEQ multiplex PCR, lists solely in-frame clones and lacks some. The repertoire has 110,000 to 150,000 clones, 92% of them found once; the top ten carry 3.5% to 4.5%. The input for sequencing was peripheral blood, taken on day 0 of AZD1222 vaccination. All receptors come from an adult in good health. Each CDR3 is given with its conserved first and last residue. A D gene is named only where the DNA matches it firmly. Where a row states a size, it is once, few, many or the class of an expanded clone; other rows omit it.

v_gene: TRBV7-3
j_gene: TRBJ2-4
d_gene: NA
abundance: NA
CDR3nt: TGTGCCAGCAGCCCCCGAAACATTCAGTACTTC
CDR3aa: CASSPRNIQYF

v_gene: TRBV5-1
j_gene: TRBJ2-5
d_gene: NA
abundance: once
CDR3nt: TGCGCCAGCAGCTTGGCCCCGGGGGCAGAGACCCAGTACTTC
CDR3aa: CASSLAPGAETQYF

v_gene: TRBV10-3
j_gene: TRBJ2-7
d_gene: TRBD2
abundance: NA
CDR3nt: TGTGCCATCGTCAACGGGAGCCGGACTAGCGGGAGCCAGTACGAGCAGTACTTC
CDR3aa: CAIVNGSRTSGSQYEQYF

v_gene: TRBV2
j_gene: TRBJ2-6
d_gene: NA
abundance: NA
CDR3nt: TGTGCCAGCATGCGGCAGCGCCGTGCCTCTGGGGCCAACGTCCTGACTTTC
CDR3aa: CASMRQRRASGANVLTF

v_gene: TRBV7-2
j_gene: TRBJ2-7
d_gene: TRBD2
abundance: NA
CDR3nt: TGTGCCAGCAGCTTTAGCGGGGTGACCTACGAGCAGTACTTC
CDR3aa: CASSFSGVTYEQYF

v_gene: TRBV7-2
j_gene: TRBJ2-7
d_gene: NA
abundance: NA
CDR3nt: TGTGCCAGCAGCAGTGTCGCCTACGAGCAGTACTTC
CDR3aa: CASSSVAYEQYF

v_gene: TRBV14
j_gene: TRBJ2-7
d_gene: NA
abundance: NA
CDR3nt: TGTGCCAGCAGCCATCTCGGAGCGGAGAGTATCTACGAGCAGTACTTC
CDR3aa: CASSHLGAESIYEQYF

v_gene: TRBV5-1
j_gene: TRBJ2-7
d_gene: TRBD1
abundance: NA
CDR3nt: TGCGCCAGCAGGTCGTTTGACAGGGGCTACGAGCAGTACTTC
CDR3aa: CASRSFDRGYEQYF

v_gene: TRBV30
j_gene: TRBJ1-6
d_gene: TRBD1
abundance: NA
CDR3nt: TGTGCCTGGAGTCCCCGGGCCAGGGGGCCTTCACCCCTCCACTTT
CDR3aa: CAWSPRARGPSPLHF

v_gene: TRBV4-2
j_gene: TRBJ2-5
d_gene: NA
abundance: NA
CDR3nt: TGTGCCAGCAGCCAAGATCGAGAGACCCAGTACTTC
CDR3aa: CASSQDRETQYF

v_gene: TRBV9
j_gene: TRBJ1-2
d_gene: TRBD1
abundance: once
CDR3nt: TGTGCCAGCAGCGTCTACGACAGGGGGACCTATGGCTACACCTTC
CDR3aa: CASSVYDRGTYGYTF

v_gene: TRBV11-2
j_gene: TRBJ1-2
d_gene: NA
abundance: NA
CDR3nt: TGTGCCAGCAGCCCAAGGAGGAGGGCAGTAGACTATGGCTACACCTTC
CDR3aa: CASSPRRRAVDYGYTF

v_gene: TRBV27
j_gene: TRBJ1-6
d_gene: TRBD1
abundance: NA
CDR3nt: TGTGCCAGCAGTTTACTGACAGGGAATAATTCACCCCTCCACTTT
CDR3aa: CASSLLTGNNSPLHF

v_gene: TRBV2
j_gene: TRBJ2-2
d_gene: TRBD1
abundance: NA
CDR3nt: TGTGCCAGCAAACAGGGGGTGAACACCGGGGAGCTGTTTTTT
CDR3aa: CASKQGVNTGELFF

v_gene: TRBV4-1
j_gene: TRBJ2-5
d_gene: TRBD2
abundance: NA
CDR3nt: TGCGCCAGCAGCCAGGGACTAGCGGGGAGAGAGACCCAGTACTTC
CDR3aa: CASSQGLAGRETQYF

v_gene: TRBV5-8
j_gene: TRBJ1-3
d_gene: NA
abundance: NA
CDR3nt: TGTGCCAGCAGCTTGGGTTCTGGCAGGTGGGACTCTGGAAACACCATATATTTT
CDR3aa: CASSLGSGRWDSGNTIYF

v_gene: TRBV7-8
j_gene: TRBJ2-1
d_gene: TRBD1
abundance: NA
CDR3nt: TGTGCCAGCAGCTTAGGACAGGGACACAATGAGCAGTTCTTC
CDR3aa: CASSLGQGHNEQFF